A selection of T cell receptor beta chains follows, all from one sample in a study of blood T cell repertoires in COVID-19. Profiling relied on immunoSEQ multiplex PCR, and the TCRdb table lists in-frame clones only, not all of them. The sample consists of about 350,000 clones, more than 70% of them appearing once. Sequenced material: peripheral blood. The source is a woman in her sixties or seventies with COVID-19, enrolled during active disease. Both conserved end residues are part of each CDR3. D genes are given only for firm matches. A row's size may be missing; if present it is once, few, many or a size class.

>NA|TRBV6-4|TRBJ1-1|13|NA
TGTGCCAGCAGTGACGACAGGAACACTGAAGCTTTCTTT
CASSDDRNTEAFF
>NA|TRBV2|TRBJ1-3|15|NA
TGTGCCAGCAGTGAAGTAGCCGTTTGGGGAAACACCATATATTTT
CASSEVAVWGNTIYF
>NA|TRBV7-9|TRBJ1-1|14|NA
TGTGCCAGCAGCTTAGTGGGGAGGGACACTGAAGCTTTCTTT
CASSLVGRDTEAFF
>NA|TRBV27|TRBJ1-3|14|NA
TGTGCCAGCAGTAGGGGGATTACAGGGAACACCATATATTTT
CASSRGITGNTIYF
>NA|TRBV18|TRBJ2-7|14|TRBD1
TGTGCCAGCTCACCGCCGGGACAGGGCTTCGAGCAGTACTTC
CASSPPGQGFEQYF
>NA|TRBV28|TRBJ1-4|16|NA
TGTGCCAGCAGTTCCGCCGCAGGGGCATCTAATGAAAAACTGTTTTTT
CASSSAAGASNEKLFF
>NA|TRBV14|TRBJ1-2|17|NA
TGTGCCAGCAGCCAAGGAAGTTCCAGGACAAAGAAGGATGGCTACACCTTC
CASSQGSSRTKKDGYTF
>NA|TRBV4-1|TRBJ1-6|15|TRBD1
TGCGCCAGCAGCCAAGGTGAGACAGGGACAAGAGCCCTCCACTTT
CASSQGETGTRALHF
>NA|TRBV27|TRBJ1-2|13|NA
TGTGCCAGCAGTTTTCCGGGAGGAAATGGCTACACCTTC
CASSFPGGNGYTF
>NA|TRBV11-2|TRBJ1-4|15|TRBD1
TGTGCCAGCAGCGCCCCGACAGGGGGTAATGAAAAACTGTTTTTT
CASSAPTGGNEKLFF
>NA|TRBV6-5|TRBJ1-6|14|NA
TGTGCCACCAGGGGCCCAGACGATAATTCACCCCTCCACTTT
CATRGPDDNSPLHF
>NA|TRBV9|TRBJ2-1|16|TRBD2
TGTGCCAGCAGCGTAGCTGGAGCGGGGCCTTACAATGAGCAGTTCTTC
CASSVAGAGPYNEQFF
>NA|TRBV9|TRBJ2-2|11|NA
TGTGCCAGCAGCGTAGCAGGGGAGCTGTTTTTT
CASSVAGELFF
>NA|TRBV7-2|TRBJ1-1|15|TRBD1
TGTGCCAGCAGCTTAACAGGGGCTTGGAACACTGAAGCTTTCTTT
CASSLTGAWNTEAFF
>NA|TRBV6-6|TRBJ1-2|16|NA
TGTGCCAGCAGCAGTCTAGCAGGGGCCCTTAGGAATGGCTACACCTTC
CASSSLAGALRNGYTF
>once|TRBV3-1/TRBV3-2|TRBJ2-1|15|NA
TGTGCCAGCAGCCCCCAGGGGCGTCGGTACAATGAGCAGTTCTTC
CASSPQGRRYNEQFF
>NA|TRBV10-1|TRBJ1-1|16|NA
TGCGCCAGCAGTTTGGGGAGATGGCGTGGGTCGGCTGAAGCTTTCTTT
CASSLGRWRGSAEAFF
>once|TRBV10-2|TRBJ2-3|15|NA
TGCGCCAGCAGTGAGACAGATCCTCGGCCAGATACGCAGTATTTT
CASSETDPRPDTQYF
>NA|TRBV2|TRBJ1-2|14|NA
TGTGCCAGCAGTGAAGCGCGGGACAACTATGGCTACACCTTC
CASSEARDNYGYTF
>NA|TRBV6-4|TRBJ1-1|14|NA
TGTGCCAGCAGTGCCCCGACAGGGAACACTGAAGCTTTCTTT
CASSAPTGNTEAFF
>NA|TRBV7-9|TRBJ2-7|14|TRBD1
TGTGCCAGCAGCTTATCTGGACAGGCCTACGAGCAGTACTTC
CASSLSGQAYEQYF
>NA|TRBV6-5|TRBJ2-1|14|NA
TGTGCCAGCAGTATGGGGGCGCCGGGCGGTGAGCAGTTCTTC
CASSMGAPGGEQFF
>NA|TRBV5-1|TRBJ2-3|15|TRBD1
TGCGCCAGCAGCCTGCTGGGACAGGGAGCAGATACGCAGTATTTT
CASSLLGQGADTQYF
>NA|TRBV5-1|TRBJ1-1|14|NA
TGCGCCAGCAGCCCGGGAGTTATGAACACTGAAGCTTTCTTT
CASSPGVMNTEAFF
>NA|TRBV28|TRBJ1-6|15|TRBD1
TGTGCCAGCAGTTCCCGTACAGGGGGTAATTCACCCCTCCACTTT
CASSSRTGGNSPLHF
>NA|TRBV4-1|TRBJ2-5|17|NA
TGCGCCAGCAGCCAAGGAATACCGGGAACCGTTCAAGAGACCCAGTACTTC
CASSQGIPGTVQETQYF
>few|TRBV7-2|TRBJ1-1|14|NA
TGTGCCAGCAGCTTAGGAGGGTACGACACTGAAGCTTTCTTT
CASSLGGYDTEAFF
>few|TRBV18|TRBJ2-5|13|TRBD1
TGTGCCACAGGACAGGGTATGGCAGAGACCCAGTACTTC
CATGQGMAETQYF
>once|TRBV24-1|TRBJ1-1|14|TRBD1
TGTGCCACCAGTGGCACAGGGGCGGACACTGAAGCTTTCTTT
CATSGTGADTEAFF
>NA|TRBV7-9|TRBJ2-7|14|NA
TGTGCCAGCAGCTTAGTAACGGTGAAGTACGAGCAGTACTTC
CASSLVTVKYEQYF
>NA|TRBV9|TRBJ1-2|15|NA
TGTGCCAGCAGCGTAGGAGGCTCCTCCGGCTTGGGCTACACCTTC
CASSVGGSSGLGYTF
>NA|TRBV15|TRBJ1-4|16|NA
TGTGCCACCAGCAGAGATTGGGGCGCAGGGAATGAAAAACTGTTTTTT
CATSRDWGAGNEKLFF
>NA|TRBV3-1/TRBV3-2|TRBJ1-6|15|NA
TGTGCCAGCAGCCAAGCCCGGGGGTGGAATTCACCCCTCCACTTT
CASSQARGWNSPLHF
>NA|TRBV5-1|TRBJ2-3|15|NA
TGCGCCAGCAGCTTGGATGCTAGCGTAACAGATACGCAGTATTTT
CASSLDASVTDTQYF
>NA|TRBV7-2|TRBJ2-4|15|NA
TGTGCCAGCAGCTTAGACGGTTTAGCCAAAAACATTCAGTACTTC
CASSLDGLAKNIQYF
>NA|TRBV6-5|TRBJ1-2|14|NA
TGTGCCAGCAGTTCCCGCCGACAGGCATATGGCTACACCTTC
CASSSRRQAYGYTF
>NA|TRBV6-5|TRBJ1-5|14|NA
TGTGCCAGCAGGGAGGGACCGACTAATCAGCCCCAGCATTTT
CASREGPTNQPQHF
>NA|TRBV7-6|TRBJ1-3|15|NA
TGTGCCAGCAGCTTAGGCAGTTTCTCTGGAAACACCATATATTTT
CASSLGSFSGNTIYF
>once|TRBV6-1|TRBJ1-6|13|NA
TGTGCCATCGGGGGGTTCGGAAATTCACCCCTCCACTTT
CAIGGFGNSPLHF
>NA|TRBV6-1|TRBJ1-2|15|NA
TGTGCCAGCAGTGAAGTTCTGTTCGTCAACTATGGCTACACCTTC
CASSEVLFVNYGYTF
>NA|TRBV29-1|TRBJ1-2|12|NA
TGCTTAACCACAGGGAGTGACTATGGCTACACCTTC
CLTTGSDYGYTF
>NA|TRBV3-1/TRBV3-2|TRBJ1-2|16|TRBD1
TGTGCCAGCAGCCTAGGGGGACAGGACAATAACTATGGCTACACCTTC
CASSLGGQDNNYGYTF
>NA|TRBV7-2|TRBJ1-1|18|TRBD1
TGTGCCAGCAGCTTAGCGTACCGGGACAGGGTACGAGGGACTGAAGCTTTCTTT
CASSLAYRDRVRGTEAFF
>NA|TRBV12-3/TRBV12-4|TRBJ1-5|12|TRBD1
TGTGCCAGCGACAGGGTTAATCAGCCCCAGCATTTT
CASDRVNQPQHF
>NA|TRBV19|TRBJ1-2|14|NA
TGTGCCAGTAGTATAGTAGGACAGTCCTATGGCTACACCTTC
CASSIVGQSYGYTF
>few|TRBV7-9|TRBJ1-1|13|TRBD1
TGTGCCAGCAGCCAGGGGGTAAACACTGAAGCTTTCTTT
CASSQGVNTEAFF
>once|TRBV6-6|TRBJ2-2|15|TRBD1
TGTGCCAGCAGACCGGGACAGGGGATCTTGTCGGAGCTGTTTTTT
CASRPGQGILSELFF
>NA|TRBV25-1|TRBJ1-1|13|NA
TGTGCCAGCAGGGGACAAGGTCGAACTGAAGCTTTCTTT
CASRGQGRTEAFF
>NA|TRBV30|TRBJ2-7|16|NA
TGTGCCTGGAGTAGGGCGGCGCAGGGGCGCACTTACGAGCAGTACTTC
CAWSRAAQGRTYEQYF
>NA|TRBV5-4|TRBJ1-1|13|NA
TGTGCCAGCAGCTCCACAGGGTTCACTGAAGCTTTCTTT
CASSSTGFTEAFF
>NA|TRBV6-5|TRBJ1-1|11|TRBD1
TGTGCCAGCAGTAGACAGGGTGAAGCTTTCTTT
CASSRQGEAFF
>NA|TRBV5-1|TRBJ1-4|14|TRBD1
TGCGCCAGCAGCTTGAGGGACAGGGATGAAAAACTGTTTTTT
CASSLRDRDEKLFF
>NA|TRBV5-1|TRBJ1-5|14|NA
TGCGCCAGCAGCCCAGGGTGGAACAATCAGCCCCAGCATTTT
CASSPGWNNQPQHF
>once|TRBV28|TRBJ1-2|12|NA
TGTGCCAGCAGTGCAGGGAACTATGGCTACACCTTC
CASSAGNYGYTF